These 29 T cell receptor beta chains were all obtained from the same sample, sequenced in a study of T cell changes during pregnancy in multiple sclerosis. TCRdb's table, derived via immunoSEQ multiplex PCR, lists solely in-frame clones and lacks some. This table holds approximately 42,000 clones, around four fifths found once. Sequenced material: CD4+ T cells from peripheral blood mononuclear cells, taken before pregnancy. The receptors shown here come from a female donor with multiple sclerosis, enrolled in a pregnancy study.

The rearrangement uses TRBV6-6 and TRBJ2-5; possible D gene TRBD2, 6 bases. Trimming removed 6 bases from V and 2 bases from J, with 16 bases in between. Germline V gene sequence: CDR1 MNHNY, CDR2 SVGAGI (reference sequence). The length of the CDR3 is 15 residues. The CDR3 reads CASSQRLAGQETQYF. The CDR3 DNA reads TGTGCCAGCAGCCAACGGCTGGCGGGACAAGAGACCCAGTACTTC.

The genes are TRBV19 and TRBJ1-2; D remains ambiguous. The germline V and J ends were trimmed by 6 bases and 4 bases, with 15 bases remaining between them. The V gene's germline CDR1 is LNHDA and CDR2 SQIVND (reference sequence). The CDR3 length is 14 residues. CDR3 loop: CASSPQVSGYGYTF. DNA for the CDR3: TGTGCCAGTAGCCCCCAAGTGTCGGGCTATGGCTACACCTTC.

In its sample, this clone is medium-sized. The chain uses TRBV25-1 and TRBJ2-7, with D possibly being TRBD1 (6 bases). Germline loops: CDR1 MGHDK, CDR2 SYGVNS. V gave up 1 base and J gave up 2 bases, with 15 bases separating them. The CDR3 runs 16 residues. The CDR3 coding sequence is TGTGCCAGCAGTGAATTGGGGGCCGCAGGAGCCTACGAGCAGTACTTC. As protein: CASSELGAAGAYEQYF.

This clone was observed once. This chain connects TRBV18 to TRBJ2-7; weak D call: TRBD1 (5 bases). CDR3 length: 13 amino acids. V lost 3 bases to trimming and J lost 0 bases, with 6 bases between them. Germline V gene data show CDR1 as KGHSH and CDR2 as LQKENI. CDR3 protein: CASSPDNSYEQYF. As DNA, the CDR3 is TGTGCCAGCTCACCGGACAACTCCTACGAGCAGTACTTC.

The chain recombines TRBV6-1 with TRBJ2-7; D might be TRBD1 (6 bases). CDR1 and CDR2 (germline): MNHNS, SASEGT. Trimming stripped 7 bases from V and 4 bases from J, with 17 bases between. This CDR3 spans 14 amino acids. CDR3 sequence: CASKGTGPLYEQYF. DNA of the CDR3: TGTGCCAGCAAGGGAACAGGGCCTTTGTACGAGCAGTACTTC.

The chain carries TRBV30 and TRBJ2-5; unclear D gene. The V and J ends lost 3 bases and 5 bases respectively, with 7 bases between them. CDR1 and CDR2 (germline): GTSNPN, SVGIG (reference sequence). The CDR3 extends over 11 amino acids. CDR3 loop: CAWSGWETQYF. The CDR3 nucleotides read TGTGCCTGGAGCGGGTGGGAGACCCAGTACTTC. Combining the CDR3 with reference TRBV30 and TRBJ2-5 gives the whole variable domain SQTIHQWPATLVQPVGSPLSLECTVEGTSNPNLYWYRQAAGRGLQLLFYSVGIGQISSEVPQNLSASRPQDRQFILSSKKLLLSDSGFYLCAWSGWETQYFGPGTRLLVL.

The chain employs TRBV27 and TRBJ1-3; D possibly corresponds to TRBD1 (5 bases). The CDR3 covers 15 residues. Germline CDR1 MNHEY, CDR2 SMNVEV (reference sequence). The V end lost 7 bases, the J end lost 7 bases, and 20 bases lay between the germline ends. For the CDR3, the DNA is TGTGCCAGCAAACTAACGGGGGTGGGTTATAACACCATATATTTT. It specifies CASKLTGVGYNTIYF.

In DNA form, the CDR3 reads TGTGCCAGCAGCTTGGGGGGCGACGGAGAAGAGACCCAGTACTTC. Translation gives CASSLGGDGEETQYF. The chain has TRBV5-4 and TRBJ2-5; D is possibly TRBD1 (5 bases). The CDR3 spans 15 residues. Germline loops: CDR1 SGHNT, CDR2 YYREEE (reference sequence). V was cut by 0 bases and J by 3 bases, with 12 bases left in between. Looking up the rest from reference TRBV5-4 and TRBJ2-5 gives the full variable domain: ETGVTQSPTHLIKTRGQQVTLRCSSQSGHNTVSWYQQALGQGPQFIFQYYREEENGRGNFPPRFSGLQFPNYSSELNVNALELDDSALYLCASSLGGDGEETQYFGPGTRLLVL.

The chain carries TRBV19 and TRBJ1-5, with D unclear. The CDR3 is 17 amino acids. V dropped 6 bases and J dropped 11 bases, with 29 bases sitting between them. Germline CDR1 is LNHDA and CDR2 is SQIVND (reference sequence). The CDR3 DNA is TGTGCCAGTAGCCGAAATAAGGGCCTCAATAATTGGGGAGCCCAGCATTTT. Translating it yields CASSRNKGLNNWGAQHF.

The J gene is TRBJ2-5, the V gene TRBV5-1; D not resolved. The CDR3 sequence is 14 residues long. Germline assignment: CDR1 SGHRS and CDR2 YFSETQ. Trimming cost V 0 bases and J 1 base, with 7 bases left between them. Written as DNA, the CDR3 is TGCGCCAGCAGCTTGGGGGCCAGCCAAGAGACCCAGTACTTC. Its translation is CASSLGASQETQYF.

V is TRBV10-2 and J is TRBJ1-3; no definite D call. Trimming left V 2 bases short and J 0 bases short, with 8 bases between. In germline, CDR1 is WSHSY, CDR2 SAAADI. There are 15 residues in the CDR3. The CDR3 DNA is TGCGCCAGCAGTGAGCTCTACGCCTCTGGAAACACCATATATTTT. This encodes CASSELYASGNTIYF.

Concerning this clone: In the same sample, other DNA sequences code for this CDR3. This chain uses TRBV19 with TRBJ1-5, with a possible D match to TRBD1 (6 bases). This CDR3 region has 15 residues. Trimming left V 2 bases short and J 1 base short, with 9 bases between. Germline-derived CDR1 and CDR2 are LNHDA and SQIVND (reference sequence). CDR3 sequence reads: CASSIQQGSNQPQHF. In nucleotides, the CDR3 is TGTGCCAGTAGTATACAACAGGGAAGCAATCAGCCCCAGCATTTT.

V usage is TRBV5-4 and J usage is TRBJ1-5, with D possibly being TRBD1 (5 bases). CDR3 length: 13 amino acids. Germline V lookup: CDR1 SGHNT, CDR2 YYREEE (reference sequence). V lost 4 bases and J lost 6, with 11 bases in between. Here the CDR3 DNA reads TGTGCCAGCAGCCCAGGGCGAACTCAGCCCCAGCATTTT. It yields the protein CASSPGRTQPQHF.

The V gene is TRBV5-1, the J gene TRBJ2-1; 10 positions match TRBD2. J lost 6 bases, V lost 0 bases, and 9 bases had no gene match. The germline V gene has CDR1 SGHRS and CDR2 YFSETQ. The CDR3 covers 17 residues. The CDR3 is CASSLALGASGSNEQFF. CDR3 in DNA: TGCGCCAGCAGCTTGGCTTTAGGGGCTAGCGGGAGCAATGAGCAGTTCTTC.

V and J are TRBV9 and TRBJ2-6; possibly TRBD1 for D (6 bases). Between the trimmed V and J ends, which lost 3 bases and 4 bases, there was a span of 14 bases. Germline-derived CDR1 and CDR2 are SGDLS and YYNGEE. The CDR3 length is 16 residues. The CDR3 coding sequence is TGTGCCAGCAGCGGAGATCCCGACAGGGGGGCCAACGTCCTGACTTTC. The encoded protein is CASSGDPDRGANVLTF.

The rearrangement joins TRBV9 to TRBJ1-4; TRBD1 agrees at 11 bases. The CDR3 loop spans 16 amino acids. With 4 bases clipped from V and 8 bases from J, the junction kept 10 bases outside the gene matches. Germline V gene sequence: CDR1 SGDLS, CDR2 YYNGEE. Here the CDR3 reads CASSPRTGGVQEKLFF. For the CDR3, the DNA is TGTGCCAGCAGCCCCCGGACAGGGGGCGTTCAAGAAAAACTGTTTTTT.

The genes are TRBV9 and TRBJ2-3; D possibly corresponds to TRBD2 (5 bases). Trimming stripped 1 base from V and 5 bases from J, with 11 bases between. CDR3 length equals 14 residues. CDR1 and CDR2 (germline): SGDLS, YYNGEE. The CDR3 DNA is TGTGCCAGCAGCGTAAGGGCAGAGGGAGATACGCAGTATTTT. Protein product: CASSVRAEGDTQYF.

The chain combines TRBV7-2 with TRBJ1-3, with 8 bases identical to TRBD1. The ends lost 4 bases at V and 11 bases at J; junction bases unmatched: 4. This CDR3 region has 12 residues. Germline lookup yields CDR1 SGHTA and CDR2 FQGNSA. CDR3 region: CASSSTGEAIYF. Here the CDR3 DNA reads TGTGCCAGCAGCTCGACAGGGGAAGCCATATATTTT.

Details on this clone: A junction end diverges from the germline sequence, so it may reflect a read error. The rearrangement uses TRBV30 and TRBJ2-7, with D possibly being TRBD2 (6 bases). This CDR3 has 12 amino acids. CDR1 is GTSNPN, CDR2 SVGIG, per germline (reference sequence). CDR3 loop: CASSGGSYEQYF. CDR3 nucleotide sequence: TGTGCCTCGAGTGGAGGGTCATACGAGCAGTACTTC.

The chain recombines TRBV7-9 with TRBJ2-7, with D tentatively TRBD1 (6 bases). The germline V gene encodes CDR1 SEHNR and CDR2 FQNEAQ (reference sequence). The CDR3 spans 15 residues. Trimming took 2 bases from V and 2 from J, leaving 13 bases between them. CDR3 residues: CASSLNQGIPYEQYF. The CDR3 DNA is TGTGCCAGCAGCTTAAATCAGGGGATACCCTACGAGCAGTACTTC.

This clone was counted once. J is TRBJ2-6 and V is TRBV19; no definite D call. Germline CDR1 reads LNHDA; CDR2 reads SQIVND (reference sequence). The length of the CDR3 is 13 residues. Trimming removed 5 bases at V and 4 bases at J, with 6 bases between. In nucleotides, the CDR3 is TGTGCCAGTAGTTCCCAAGGGGCCAACGTCCTGACTTTC. Translating it yields CASSSQGANVLTF.

The chain combines TRBV5-6 with TRBJ2-3; no definite D call. This CDR3 spans 11 amino acids. The germline CDR1 and CDR2 sequences are SGHDT and YYEEEE. V was shortened by 1 base and J by 6 bases, with 3 bases between the two germline ends. The CDR3 DNA is TGTGCCAGCAGCTTGCAGGATACGCAGTATTTT. Encoded protein: CASSLQDTQYF.

The chain uses TRBV2 and TRBJ2-3; 15 bases match TRBD2. Germline CDR1 reads SNHLY; CDR2 reads FYNNEI. V lost 8 bases, J lost 4 bases, and 4 bases stayed unmatched. This CDR3 has 15 amino acids. The CDR3 DNA reads TGTGCCAGCGGACTAGCGGGAGGGTCGGCAGATACGCAGTATTTT. Translated: CASGLAGGSADTQYF.

The chain joins TRBV7-2 to TRBJ2-2, with 10 positions matching TRBD2. The trim removed 1 base at V and 1 base at J, leaving 3 bases unmatched. Looked up from germline, CDR1 is SGHTA and CDR2 is FQGNSA. The CDR3 totals 17 residues. CDR3 sequence: CASSLVASGGNTGELFF. The CDR3 DNA follows: TGTGCCAGCAGCTTAGTGGCTAGCGGGGGGAACACCGGGGAGCTGTTTTTT.

The chain has TRBV6-5 and TRBJ2-4, with D maybe TRBD1 (5 bases). CDR3 length equals 13 residues. The ends were cut back, 6 bases at V and 7 bases at J, with 13 bases in the middle. The germline gives CDR1 MNHEY, CDR2 SVGAGI. The CDR3 loop reads CASSEWTSNIQYF. The CDR3 DNA is TGTGCCAGCAGCGAATGGACATCGAACATTCAGTACTTC.

V usage is TRBV5-1 and J usage is TRBJ2-5, with 11 positions matching TRBD1. The CDR3 spans 13 residues. Germline CDR1 is SGHRS and CDR2 is YFSETQ. V gave up 7 bases and J gave up 5 bases; unmatched junction bases: 4. CDR3 sequence: CASGRDRGETQYF. The CDR3 nucleotides read TGCGCCAGCGGCCGGGACAGGGGGGAGACCCAGTACTTC.

The V call is TRBV29-1, the J call TRBJ2-5; D is perhaps TRBD1 (6 bases). Germline V lookup: CDR1 SQVTM, CDR2 ANQGSEA. This CDR3 contains 17 residues. Trimming left V 7 bases short and J 5 bases short, with 29 bases between. CDR3: CSAERLRGPGVRETQYF. The CDR3 bases are TGCAGCGCCGAAAGGTTGCGAGGACCAGGGGTAAGGGAGACCCAGTACTTC.

V gene TRBV12-5 combines with J gene TRBJ1-4; weak D call: TRBD1 (6 bases). This CDR3 is 15 amino acids long. Trimming took 7 bases from V and 2 from J, leaving 14 bases between them. From germline, CDR1 is LGHNT and CDR2 FRNRAP. This chain's CDR3 is CASAVGGVTNEKLFF. In DNA, the CDR3 is TGTGCTAGTGCCGTAGGGGGTGTGACTAATGAAAAACTGTTTTTT.

CDR3 DNA: TGTGCCAGCTCCCCCGGGACAGGGGTTCAGACCCAGTACTTC. Protein product: CASSPGTGVQTQYF. This sequence joins TRBV11-3 and TRBJ2-5, with 10 positions matching TRBD1. Per the germline V gene, CDR1 is SGHNT and CDR2 is YENEEA. The CDR3 loop spans 14 amino acids. With 8 bases clipped from V and 6 bases from J, the junction kept 9 bases outside the gene matches.